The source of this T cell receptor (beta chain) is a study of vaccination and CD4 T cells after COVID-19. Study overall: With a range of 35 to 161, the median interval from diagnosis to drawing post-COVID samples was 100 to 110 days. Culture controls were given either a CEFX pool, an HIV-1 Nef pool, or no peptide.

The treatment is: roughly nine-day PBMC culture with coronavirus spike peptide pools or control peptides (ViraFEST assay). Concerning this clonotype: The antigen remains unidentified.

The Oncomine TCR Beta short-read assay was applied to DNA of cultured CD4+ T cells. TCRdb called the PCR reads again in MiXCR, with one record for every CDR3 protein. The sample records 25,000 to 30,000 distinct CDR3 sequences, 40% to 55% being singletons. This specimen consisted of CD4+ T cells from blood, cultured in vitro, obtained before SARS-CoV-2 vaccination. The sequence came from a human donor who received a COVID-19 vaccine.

CDR3 bases: TGTGCCAGCAGTGAACCTCCGGTACCGCCACGCAGGGGAGAGACCCAGTACTTC. It is translated as CASSEPPVPPRRGETQYF. This chain links TRBV25-1 with TRBJ2-5, with D perhaps matching TRBD1 (6 bases). Germline loops: CDR1 MGHDK, CDR2 SYGVNS. CDR3 size: 18 residues. Trimming left V 2 bases short and J 4 bases short, with 23 bases between. Looking up the rest from reference TRBV25-1 and TRBJ2-5 gives the full variable domain: EADIYQTPRYLVIGTGKKITLECSQTMGHDKMYWYQQDPGMELHLIHYSYGVNSTEKGDLSSESTVSRIRTEHFPLTLESARPSHTSQYLCASSEPPVPPRRGETQYFGPGTRLLVL.